This T cell receptor (beta chain) emerged from a study of early T cells in non-severe SARS-CoV-2 infection. This clonotype was detected many times. Unique molecular identifiers were added to individual cDNA molecules. Using its own MiXCR run on the 5' RACE reads, TCRdb lists one record per CDR3 protein. The table includes 60,000 to 75,000 distinct CDR3 sequences, 10% to 15% detected once. The CDR3 loop spans 15 amino acids. V was clipped by 5 bases and J by 2 bases; unmatched bases: 3. CDR1 and CDR2 (germline): MNHEY, SMNVEV (reference sequence). V usage is TRBV27 and J usage is TRBJ1-4; 9 positions agree with TRBD1. The TCR comes from an adult who was a healthcare worker with PCR-confirmed SARS-CoV-2 infection or an uninfected control (not recorded which). Sequenced material: whole blood. CDR3 amino acids: CASSRDRATNEKLFF. The CDR3, as DNA: TGTGCCAGCAGTCGGGACAGGGCCACTAATGAAAAACTGTTTTTT.